This T cell receptor beta chain is drawn from a study of CD8+ T cells in alopecia areata. This clone was seen a handful of times. The gene names given are mouse names. The same CDR3 arises from other DNA sequences in this sample as well. Isolated RNA was reverse transcribed into cDNA used as the sequencing template. Only in-frame clones appear in the TCRdb table, and some are missing; sequencing was by immunoSEQ multiplex PCR. The sample is made up of 200,000 to 300,000 clones, none counted only once. A sort of pooled cutaneous lymph node cells used CD4, CD8alpha, NKG2D, NKG2ACE and other stains. The clonotype originates from a C3H/HeJ mouse with alopecia areata. Strain MHC haplotype: H2-k. Material for sequencing was CD4+ T cells sorted from a lymph node.

The CDR3 loop reads CASSINRKYEQYF. Incomplete CDR3 DNA: TGTGCCAGCAGTATAAACAGAAAGTAT. The gene calls are TRBV19 and TRBJ2-7; no firm D call. Sequencing ends 4 residues short of the CDR3 end; the germline J gene provides the rest. Germline V gene sequence: CDR1 FNHDT, CDR2 SITEND (reference sequence). The CDR3 spans 13 residues. Combining the CDR3 with reference TRBV19 and TRBJ2-7 gives the whole variable domain GGIITQTPKFLIGQEGQKLTLKCQQNFNHDTMYWYRQDSGKGLRLIYYSITENDLQKGDLSEGYDASREKKSSFSLTVTSAQKNEMAVFLCASSINRKYEQYFGPGTRLTVL.